The 10 T cell receptor beta chains given below trace back to one sample, sequenced in a study of CD8+ T cells in alopecia areata. RNA extraction was followed by reverse transcription into cDNA, which acted as the sequencing template. Profiling relied on immunoSEQ multiplex PCR, and the TCRdb table lists in-frame clones only, not all of them. The repertoire holds 200,000 to 250,000 clones, 30% to 40% seen once, with 0.48% in the top ten. As to treatment: oral pan-JAK inhibitor, 5-10 mg twice daily. Sequenced here: CD4+ T cells sorted from blood, sampled at approximately week 34, from a patient treated with tofacitinib. All receptors come from a human donor with alopecia areata.

This clone was picked up a small number of times. The chain uses TRBV4-1 and TRBJ1-4; D may be TRBD1 (6 bases). The CDR3 is made up of 14 amino acids. Per the germline V gene, CDR1 is MGHRA and CDR2 is YSYEKL. Trimming cost V 4 bases and J 7 bases, with 13 bases left between them. The CDR3 nucleotides read TGCGCCAGCAGCCGAACAGGGCTCGGTGAAAAACTGTTTTTT. Protein product: CASSRTGLGEKLFF.

This clone was picked up a small number of times. This sequence joins TRBV7-9 and TRBJ2-1, with 13 bases identical to TRBD2. J lost 4 bases, V lost 0 bases, and 3 bases had no gene match. Per germline, CDR1 SEHNR and CDR2 FQNEAQ (reference sequence). The CDR3 is 17 residues long. The CDR3 loop reads CASSLALAGGQYNEQFF. The CDR3 DNA reads as TGTGCCAGCAGCTTAGCACTAGCGGGAGGGCAATACAATGAGCAGTTCTTC.

The chain recombines TRBV6-5 with TRBJ2-7; no clear D. The CDR3 sequence is 13 residues long. CDR1 and CDR2 from the germline V gene are MNHEY and SVGAGI. With 0 bases removed from V and 2 bases from J, the gap between germline ends came to 5 bases. The CDR3 region has the DNA TGTGCCAGCAGTTACTCGAATCCCTACGAGCAGTACTTC. It encodes CASSYSNPYEQYF.

This sequence joins TRBV7-9 and TRBJ1-3; D perhaps matches TRBD1 (6 bases). The germline CDR1 and CDR2 sequences are SEHNR and FQNEAQ (reference sequence). The V end was cut by 4 bases, the J end by 0 bases, with 10 bases between. This CDR3 has 15 amino acids. CDR3 bases: TGTGCCAGCAGCTACGGACAGATCTCTGGAAACACCATATATTTT. Protein: CASSYGQISGNTIYF.

J is TRBJ2-5 and V is TRBV5-1; TRBD2 agrees at 9 bases. Per germline, CDR1 SGHRS and CDR2 YFSETQ. The length of the CDR3 is 16 residues. With 3 bases clipped from V and 5 bases from J, the junction kept 11 bases outside the gene matches. DNA for the CDR3: TGCGCCAGCAGCTCGGGGGCAGCGGGAGGTCCCGAGACCCAGTACTTC. This codes for CASSSGAAGGPETQYF.

This chain uses TRBV12-5 with TRBJ2-5; perhaps TRBD1 as D (5 bases). The germline CDR1 and CDR2 sequences are LGHNT and FRNRAP. This CDR3 has 14 amino acids. V was trimmed by 1 base and J by 5 bases, leaving 11 bases between them. The CDR3 sequence: CASGLGRVRETQYF. CDR3 nucleotides: TGTGCTAGTGGTTTGGGCAGGGTGAGGGAGACCCAGTACTTC.

J is TRBJ1-6 and V is TRBV27; a possible D gene is TRBD1 (6 bases). CDR1 MNHEY and CDR2 SMNVEV come from the germline V gene (reference sequence). Trimming took off 3 bases at V and 10 bases at J, with 10 bases between the two ends. There are 13 residues in the CDR3. CDR3 bases: TGTGCCAGCAGTTTTTCGGGGGCATCACCCCTCCACTTT. Protein product: CASSFSGASPLHF.

There are a few counts of this clone. This sequence joins TRBV29-1 and TRBJ1-1, with D maybe TRBD1 (5 bases). CDR1 SQVTM and CDR2 ANQGSEA come from the germline V gene. Trimming removed 3 bases at V and 0 bases at J, with 11 bases between. CDR3 length: 14 amino acids. As DNA, the CDR3 is TGCAGCGTTGATGGGGGACCTATGAACACTGAAGCTTTCTTT. Its translation is CSVDGGPMNTEAFF.

This clone appeared a few times. The J gene is TRBJ2-3, the V gene TRBV10-2; D ambiguous. The CDR3 loop spans 12 amino acids. With 4 bases removed from V and 5 bases from J, the gap between germline ends came to 7 bases. Germline-derived CDR1 and CDR2 are WSHSY and SAAADI. CDR3 nucleotides: TGCGCCAGCAGTGGCCGGATAGATACGCAGTATTTT. Translated: CASSGRIDTQYF.

The V and J genes are TRBV27 and TRBJ2-3; 11 bases are shared with TRBD2. V lost 6 bases, J lost 0 bases, and 5 bases stayed unmatched. The CDR3 contains 16 residues. Germline V lookup: CDR1 MNHEY, CDR2 SMNVEV (reference sequence). This CDR3 reads CASSPTSGRSTDTQYF. For the CDR3, the DNA is TGTGCCAGCAGCCCCACTAGCGGGAGAAGCACAGATACGCAGTATTTT.